What follows are 14 T cell receptor beta chains derived from one specimen sequenced in a study of blood T cell repertoires in COVID-19. Sequenced by immunoSEQ multiplex PCR; TCRdb stores in-frame clones only, minus some. The sample carries about 97,000 clones, 80% to 90% recorded once. Sequencing input: peripheral blood. The receptor source for this set is a human donor in a cohort sampled during active COVID-19.

This sequence joins TRBV19 and TRBJ2-7, with 9 bases identical to TRBD1. The CDR3 spans 15 residues. Germline V gene data show CDR1 as LNHDA and CDR2 as SQIVND (reference sequence). V gave up 4 bases and J gave up 3 bases; unmatched junction bases: 7. The CDR3 sequence: CASSKAGTGNYEQYF. CDR3 in DNA: TGTGCCAGTAGTAAAGCCGGGACAGGGAACTACGAGCAGTACTTC.

The rearrangement uses TRBV28 and TRBJ2-3, with 7 bases that match TRBD1. Trimming at V came to 4 bases and at J to 6 bases, leaving 10 bases not matched to a gene. The CDR3 is 15 amino acids. CDR1 and CDR2 (germline): MDHEN, SYDVKM. The chain's CDR3 is CASSSRTGALDTQYF. In DNA, the CDR3 is TGTGCCAGCAGTTCTCGAACAGGGGCTCTGGATACGCAGTATTTT.

V gene TRBV9 combines with J gene TRBJ2-7, with D possibly being TRBD1 (5 bases). Trimming removed 4 bases at V and 3 bases at J, with 14 bases between. CDR3 length: 14 amino acids. The germline gives CDR1 SGDLS, CDR2 YYNGEE. CDR3 residues: CASSNEGQDYEQYF. The CDR3 region has the DNA TGTGCCAGCAGCAACGAAGGACAAGACTACGAGCAGTACTTC. Combining the CDR3 with reference TRBV9 and TRBJ2-7 gives the whole variable domain DSGVTQTPKHLITATGQRVTLRCSPRSGDLSVYWYQQSLDQGLQFLIQYYNGEERAKGNILERFSAQQFPDLHSELNLSSLELGDSALYFCASSNEGQDYEQYFGPGTRLTVT.

This rearrangement joins TRBV14 to TRBJ2-1; 10 bases are a match to TRBD1. Trimming cost V 1 base and J 3 bases; bases outside gene matches: 0. Germline V gene sequence: CDR1 SGHDN, CDR2 FVKESK. CDR3 length equals 15 residues. CDR3 sequence reads: CASSQGTGGYNEQFF. The CDR3 nucleotides read TGTGCCAGCAGCCAAGGGACAGGGGGCTACAATGAGCAGTTCTTC.

The genes are TRBV5-1 and TRBJ1-6, with D unclear. This CDR3 region has 15 residues. Germline values: CDR1 SGHRS, CDR2 YFSETQ. V was trimmed by 0 bases and J by 7 bases, leaving 11 bases between them. For the CDR3, the DNA is TGCGCCAGCAGCTTGGAGGGATCGGGAAATTCACCCCTCCACTTT. As protein: CASSLEGSGNSPLHF.

CDR3 DNA: TGTGCCAGCAGCTTAGGTCAGGGGGCGAGGCATGGCTACACCTTC. Protein: CASSLGQGARHGYTF. This chain uses TRBV7-9 with TRBJ1-2, with 8 bases that match TRBD1. The CDR3 has 15 amino acids. CDR1 and CDR2 (germline): SEHNR, FQNEAQ (reference sequence). J gave up 6 bases and V 1 base, and 7 bases lay outside the gene matches.

V and J are TRBV27 and TRBJ2-1, with a tentative D call TRBD1 (6 bases). The CDR3 runs 15 residues. Germline V gene lookup returns CDR1 MNHEY and CDR2 SMNVEV (reference sequence). V was clipped by 3 bases and J by 8 bases, with 17 bases between them. This CDR3 is CASSFHYNRVDEQFF. CDR3 in DNA: TGTGCCAGCAGTTTTCACTACAACAGGGTCGATGAGCAGTTCTTC.

The chain couples TRBV3-1 (or the pseudogene TRBV3-2) to TRBJ1-2; 9 bases match TRBD1. CDR3 length equals 14 residues. The germline gives CDR1 LGHDT, CDR2 YNNKEL (reference sequence). Trimming cost V 3 bases and J 8 bases; bases outside gene matches: 7. CDR3 sequence: CASSQGQGFGGYTF. The DNA of the CDR3 is TGTGCCAGCAGCCAGGGACAGGGTTTTGGAGGCTACACCTTC.

V and J are TRBV6-5 and TRBJ2-1; D possibly corresponds to TRBD2 (6 bases). The CDR3 consists of 16 residues. Trimming removed 4 bases from V and 1 base from J, with 14 bases in between. Germline values: CDR1 MNHEY, CDR2 SVGAGI. CDR3 in amino acids: CASSSFSGLSYNEQFF. In nucleotides, the CDR3 is TGTGCCAGCAGTTCCTTTAGCGGCCTTTCCTACAATGAGCAGTTCTTC.

J is TRBJ2-7 and V is TRBV7-9; 8 bases align to TRBD2. The CDR3 consists of 14 residues. J lost 6 bases, V lost 3 bases, and 7 bases had no gene match. The germline CDR1 and CDR2 sequences are SEHNR and FQNEAQ (reference sequence). The DNA for the CDR3 is TGTGCCAGCAGCTTTGACGGGAGGGCTGGCGAGCAGTACTTC. Its protein is CASSFDGRAGEQYF. Full variable domain (rest looked up from reference TRBV7-9 and TRBJ2-7): DTGVSQNPRHKITKRGQNVTFRCDPISEHNRLYWYRQTLGQGPEFLTYFQNEAQLEKSRLLSDRFSAERPKGSFSTLEIQRTEQGDSAMYLCASSFDGRAGEQYFGPGTRLTVT.

The genes are TRBV5-4 and TRBJ1-2, with TRBD1 identical over 8 bases. Germline V gene data show CDR1 as SGHNT and CDR2 as YYREEE (reference sequence). The J segment lost 10 bases and the V segment lost 3 bases, leaving 5 bases of the junction unmatched. This CDR3 has 12 residues. The CDR3 DNA reads TGTGCCAGCAGCTACGGACAGGGAAACTACACCTTC. This codes for CASSYGQGNYTF.

V usage is TRBV28 and J usage is TRBJ1-2; tentative D call: TRBD1 (6 bases). The CDR3 has 13 amino acids. Germline-derived CDR1 and CDR2 are MDHEN and SYDVKM. Trimming took 7 bases from V and 4 from J, leaving 13 bases between them. The CDR3 reads CASTLVTGYGYTF. The CDR3 DNA reads as TGTGCCAGCACCTTGGTGACAGGCTATGGCTACACCTTC.

The V and J genes are TRBV11-2 and TRBJ2-7, with TRBD2 matching 9 bases. Losses at the gene ends were 4 bases for V and 2 bases for J; bases not matched to a gene: 6. Germline assignment: CDR1 SGHAT and CDR2 FQNNGV. This CDR3 is 15 amino acids long. The CDR3 region has the DNA TGTGCCAGCAGCTCCTCCGGGACTAGCACCTACGAGCAGTACTTC. This translates into CASSSSGTSTYEQYF.

V is TRBV9 and J is TRBJ2-7; 8 nucleotides align to TRBD2. CDR1 and CDR2 (germline): SGDLS, YYNGEE. The CDR3 spans 17 residues. V was clipped by 0 bases and J by 5 bases; unmatched bases: 13. The CDR3 DNA reads as TGTGCCAGCAGCGTAGGGGGTGTACAGCGGGAGAAGCACGAGCAGTACTTC. Its translation is CASSVGGVQREKHEQYF.